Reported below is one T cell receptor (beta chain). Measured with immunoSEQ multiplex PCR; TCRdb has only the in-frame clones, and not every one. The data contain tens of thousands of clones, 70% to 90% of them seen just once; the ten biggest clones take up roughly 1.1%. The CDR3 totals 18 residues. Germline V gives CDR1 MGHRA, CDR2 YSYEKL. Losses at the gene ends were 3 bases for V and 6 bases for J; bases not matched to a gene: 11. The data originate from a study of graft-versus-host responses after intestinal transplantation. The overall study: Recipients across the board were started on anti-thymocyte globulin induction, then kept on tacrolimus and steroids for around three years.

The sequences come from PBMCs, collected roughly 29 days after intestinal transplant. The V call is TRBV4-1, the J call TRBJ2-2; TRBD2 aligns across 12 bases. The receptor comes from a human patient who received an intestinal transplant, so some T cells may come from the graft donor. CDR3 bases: TGCGCCAGCAGCCAGGTGCTAGCGGGAGGGCCTGTCCCCGGGGAGCTGTTTTTT. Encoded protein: CASSQVLAGGPVPGELFF.